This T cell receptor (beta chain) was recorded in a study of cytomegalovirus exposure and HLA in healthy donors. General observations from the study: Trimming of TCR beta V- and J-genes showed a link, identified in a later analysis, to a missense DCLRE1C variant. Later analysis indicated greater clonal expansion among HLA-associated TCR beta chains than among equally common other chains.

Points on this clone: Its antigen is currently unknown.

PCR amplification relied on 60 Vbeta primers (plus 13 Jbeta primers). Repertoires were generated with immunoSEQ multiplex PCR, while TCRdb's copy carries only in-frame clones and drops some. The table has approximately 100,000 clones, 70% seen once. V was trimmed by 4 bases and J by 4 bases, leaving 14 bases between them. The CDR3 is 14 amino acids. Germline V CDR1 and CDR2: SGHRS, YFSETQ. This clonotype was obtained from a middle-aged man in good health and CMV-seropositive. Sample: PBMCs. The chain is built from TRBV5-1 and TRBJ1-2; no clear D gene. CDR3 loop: CASSPQEGSYGYTF. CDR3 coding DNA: TGCGCCAGCAGCCCCCAGGAGGGTTCCTATGGCTACACCTTC.